This entry lists 17 T cell receptor beta chains sequenced from one sample in a study of shared clonotypes between healthy human individuals. Assay used: immunoSEQ multiplex PCR; TCRdb lists only in-frame clones, some missing. The data contain about 580,000 clones, 98% of them singletons. Naive-designated CD8 cells lacked CD45RO, were positively enriched for CCR7, and omitted terminally differentiated effector memory CD45RA+ cells. Material: naive CD8+ T cells sorted from blood. Receptor source: a man aged 30 to 45 in good health.

The genes are TRBV5-5 and TRBJ1-4, with unresolved D. Deletions cut 0 bases from V and 4 bases from J, with 7 bases between. From germline, CDR1 is SGHKS and CDR2 YYEKEE (reference sequence). The length of the CDR3 is 14 residues. The CDR3 is CASSLGEGNEKLFF. CDR3 sequence (DNA): TGTGCCAGCAGCTTGGGAGAGGGTAATGAAAAACTGTTTTTT.

The CDR3 coding sequence is TGTGCCAGCAGCTCCGCAGGGTCTGGCGAGCAGTACTTC. Residues: CASSSAGSGEQYF. The V call is TRBV13, the J call TRBJ2-7, with D perhaps matching TRBD1 (5 bases). Germline CDR1 is PRHDT and CDR2 is FYEKMQ (reference sequence). Trimming removed 4 bases at V and 6 bases at J, with 13 bases between. This CDR3 is built from 13 residues.

This chain uses TRBV16 with TRBJ2-1; D is unresolved. The V end lost 2 bases, the J end lost 6 bases, and 14 bases lay between the germline ends. Germline V CDR1 and CDR2: KGHSY, FQNENV. The CDR3 extends over 15 amino acids. The CDR3 spells CASSQLLGQINEQFF. The DNA of the CDR3 is TGTGCCAGCAGCCAACTACTTGGGCAGATCAATGAGCAGTTCTTC.

The chain recombines TRBV6-5 with TRBJ2-7, with TRBD1 matching 12 bases. Germline values: CDR1 MNHEY, CDR2 SVGAGI. V shed 4 bases and J 0 bases; nucleotides not matched to a gene: 1. The CDR3 sequence is 15 residues long. CDR3 sequence: CASSWGQGASYEQYF. The CDR3 nucleotides are TGTGCCAGCAGTTGGGGACAGGGGGCCTCCTACGAGCAGTACTTC.

The chain carries TRBV14 and TRBJ1-1, with 7 bases matching TRBD1. V dropped 0 bases and J dropped 1; count of bases not matched to a gene: 14. The germline CDR1 and CDR2 sequences are SGHDN and FVKESK. CDR3 length: 19 amino acids. CDR3 in DNA: TGTGCCAGCAGCCAAGAACCAGGGAGGGGGCGCGGGTCGAACACTGAAGCTTTCTTT. It codes for CASSQEPGRGRGSNTEAFF.

The gene calls are TRBV11-2 and TRBJ2-2; D remains unclear. V lost 5 bases, J lost 5 bases, and 12 bases lay in between. Germline V gene sequence: CDR1 SGHAT, CDR2 FQNNGV. The CDR3 covers 14 residues. The CDR3 sequence: CASSPATTTGELFF. The DNA of the CDR3 is TGTGCCAGCAGCCCGGCGACAACTACCGGGGAGCTGTTTTTT.

The chain uses TRBV5-6 and TRBJ1-5; a possible D gene is TRBD1 (5 bases). Trimming took 2 bases from V and 0 from J, leaving 9 bases between them. The CDR3 is made up of 15 amino acids. Germline V gene lookup returns CDR1 SGHDT and CDR2 YYEEEE. In nucleotides, the CDR3 is TGTGCCAGCAGCTTTGGCAGGGATAGCAATCAGCCCCAGCATTTT. This encodes CASSFGRDSNQPQHF.

The V call is TRBV15, the J call TRBJ1-2; unclear D gene. Germline CDR1 and CDR2: LNHNV and YYDKDF (reference sequence). There are 15 residues in the CDR3. Trimming pared 1 base from V and 1 base from J, leaving 10 bases between. CDR3 loop: CATSRGQALNYGYTF. The CDR3 DNA sequence: TGTGCCACCAGCAGAGGGCAGGCCCTTAACTATGGCTACACCTTC.

The CDR3 nucleotides are TGTGCCAGTAGTATTGGGGACAGGGAAGGGGAGACCCAGTACTTC. This sequence encodes CASSIGDREGETQYF. The genes are TRBV19 and TRBJ2-5; 9 nucleotides match TRBD1. The CDR3 is 15 residues long. The germline V gene encodes CDR1 LNHDA and CDR2 SQIVND (reference sequence). V was pared by 3 bases and J by 5 bases, with 7 bases of the junction left unmatched.

Worth noting for this clone: Other DNA sequences in this specimen translate into the identical CDR3. The gene calls are TRBV5-1 and TRBJ2-7; TRBD2 matches 13 bases. There are 15 residues in the CDR3. V lost 0 bases to trimming and J lost 4 bases; unmatched junction nucleotides: 1. The V gene's germline CDR1 is SGHRS and CDR2 YFSETQ. In nucleotides, the CDR3 is TGCGCCAGCAGCTTGGGGACTAGCGGGAGTTACGAGCAGTACTTC. The encoded protein is CASSLGTSGSYEQYF. The variable domain in full, with the rest retrieved from reference TRBV5-1 and TRBJ2-7, is KAGVTQTPRYLIKTRGQQVTLSCSPISGHRSVSWYQQTPGQGLQFLFEYFSETQRNKGNFPGRFSGRQFSNSRSEMNVSTLELGDSALYLCASSLGTSGSYEQYFGPGTRLTVT.

This chain joins TRBV7-9 and TRBJ1-1; weak D call: TRBD1 (5 bases). The CDR3 extends over 11 amino acids. Germline V gene lookup returns CDR1 SEHNR and CDR2 FQNEAQ (reference sequence). The V and J ends lost 8 bases and 4 bases respectively, with 8 bases between them. CDR3 sequence: CASLGGTEAFF. The CDR3, as DNA: TGTGCCAGCCTCGGGGGCACTGAAGCTTTCTTT.

The rearrangement uses TRBV7-2 and TRBJ2-1; D remains ambiguous. The V gene's germline CDR1 is SGHTA and CDR2 FQGNSA. V was cut by 2 bases and J by 9 bases, with 14 bases left in between. The CDR3 has 14 residues. CDR3 protein: CASSLYLRSGEQFF. In DNA form, the CDR3 reads TGTGCCAGCAGCTTATACCTCCGGTCGGGTGAGCAGTTCTTC.

The rearrangement joins TRBV4-1 to TRBJ1-1; D remains ambiguous. Germline loops: CDR1 MGHRA, CDR2 YSYEKL. The CDR3 totals 14 residues. V was cut by 2 bases and J by 7 bases, with 14 bases left in between. The CDR3 sequence is CASSQRTHLDEAFF. The DNA of the CDR3 is TGCGCCAGCAGCCAACGGACCCACTTGGATGAAGCTTTCTTT.

The chain uses TRBV6-5 and TRBJ2-7; the D gene is possibly TRBD1 (6 bases). The CDR3 loop spans 14 amino acids. V shed 4 bases and J shed 0 bases, with 10 bases lying between them. The germline CDR1 and CDR2 sequences are MNHEY and SVGAGI. CDR3 DNA: TGTGCCAGCAGTTTACAGGGATACTCCTACGAGCAGTACTTC. This sequence encodes CASSLQGYSYEQYF.

This chain links TRBV7-9 with TRBJ2-7; 10 nucleotides agree with TRBD2. With 5 bases clipped from V and 2 bases from J, the junction kept 9 bases outside the gene matches. The CDR3 totals 16 residues. The germline V gene has CDR1 SEHNR and CDR2 FQNEAQ (reference sequence). The DNA of the CDR3 is TGTGCCAGCAGCGGGCAACTAGCGGGAACGACCTACGAGCAGTACTTC. As protein: CASSGQLAGTTYEQYF.

V and J are TRBV11-2 and TRBJ2-7, with 7 bases that match TRBD2. This CDR3 has 19 amino acids. Germline trimming cut 1 base from V and 6 bases from J; bases unmatched to any gene: 21. CDR1 is SGHAT and CDR2 is FQNNGV in the germline V gene. The CDR3 is CASSLGYLAVSEGSGEQYF. The CDR3 DNA reads as TGTGCCAGCAGCTTAGGATATCTAGCGGTTTCGGAGGGTTCTGGCGAGCAGTACTTC.

This clone was seen once. CDR3 residues: CASSLVSRDGGYF. Written as DNA, the CDR3 is TGTGCCAGCAGCTTAGTATCCAGGGACGGGGGGTACTTC. This chain links TRBV11-2 with TRBJ2-4; perhaps TRBD2 as D (6 bases). The CDR3 is made up of 13 amino acids. CDR1 SGHAT and CDR2 FQNNGV come from the germline V gene. Trimming cost V 1 base and J 15 bases, with 16 bases left between them.